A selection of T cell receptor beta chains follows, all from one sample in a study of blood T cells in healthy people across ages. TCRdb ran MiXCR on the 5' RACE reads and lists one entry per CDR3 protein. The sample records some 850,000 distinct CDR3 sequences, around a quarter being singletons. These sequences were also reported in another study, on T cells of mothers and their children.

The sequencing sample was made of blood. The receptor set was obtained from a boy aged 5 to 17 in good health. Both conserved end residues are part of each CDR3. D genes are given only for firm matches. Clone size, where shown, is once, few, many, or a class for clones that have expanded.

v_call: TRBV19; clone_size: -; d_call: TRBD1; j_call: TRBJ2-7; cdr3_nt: TGTGCCAGTAGGGCACCGGGACAGGGGGGTGAAGAGCAGTACTTC; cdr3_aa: CASRAPGQGGEEQYF
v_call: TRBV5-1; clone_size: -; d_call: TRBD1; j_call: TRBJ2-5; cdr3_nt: TGCGCCAGCAGCTTAAGGACAGGGAATCCAGAAACAGGCCAGTACTTC; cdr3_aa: CASSLRTGNPETGQYF
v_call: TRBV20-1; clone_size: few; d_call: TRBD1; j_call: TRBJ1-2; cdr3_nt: TGCAGTGCCGGGGAACAGGGGCCCTCCTATGGCTACACCTTC; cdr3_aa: CSAGEQGPSYGYTF
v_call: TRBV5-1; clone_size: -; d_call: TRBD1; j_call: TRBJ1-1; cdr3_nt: TGCGCCAGCAGCTTCCGACAGGGGGCATACACTGAAGCTTTCTTT; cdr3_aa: CASSFRQGAYTEAFF
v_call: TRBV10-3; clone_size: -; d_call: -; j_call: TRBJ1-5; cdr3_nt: TGTGCCCCCAACAGGGTAGATCAGCCCCAGCATTTT; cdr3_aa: CAPNRVDQPQHF
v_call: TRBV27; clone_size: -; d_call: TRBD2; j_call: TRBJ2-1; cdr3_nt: TGTGCCAGCAGTGGAAAGCGGGGGGGCTCCTACAATGAGCAGTTCTTC; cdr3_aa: CASSGKRGGSYNEQFF
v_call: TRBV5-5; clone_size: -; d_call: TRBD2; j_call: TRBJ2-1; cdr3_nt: TGTGCCAGCAGCTTGGAGGGGACTAGGGCAGGGGAGCAGTTCTTC; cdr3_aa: CASSLEGTRAGEQFF
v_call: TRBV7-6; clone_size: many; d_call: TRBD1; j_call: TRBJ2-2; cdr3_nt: TGTGCCAGCAGCTTTTCGGGCAGGGGGCAAAACACCGGGGAGCTGTTTTTT; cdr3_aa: CASSFSGRGQNTGELFF
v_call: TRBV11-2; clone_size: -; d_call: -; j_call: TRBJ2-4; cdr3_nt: TGTGCCAGCAGCTCTTATCGGAGGGTCAACCGGGACGGCCAAAACATTCAGTACTTC; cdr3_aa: CASSSYRRVNRDGQNIQYF
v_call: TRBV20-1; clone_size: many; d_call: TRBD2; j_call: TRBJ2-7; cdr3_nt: TGCAGTGCTAGGGGGCTAGCGGGGAACCTATGGGACGAGCAGTACTTC; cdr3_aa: CSARGLAGNLWDEQYF
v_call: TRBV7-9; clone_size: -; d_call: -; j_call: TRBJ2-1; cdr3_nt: TGTGCCAGCAGCGCCTCAGAGAGCTCCTACAATGAGCAGTTCTTC; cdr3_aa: CASSASESSYNEQFF
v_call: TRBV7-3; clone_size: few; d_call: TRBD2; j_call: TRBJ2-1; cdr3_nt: TGTGCCAGCAGCTCCCCGGGGGGGGCAGGGGACAATGAGCAGTTCTTC; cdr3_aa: CASSSPGGAGDNEQFF
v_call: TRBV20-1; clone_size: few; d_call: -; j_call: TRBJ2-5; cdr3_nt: TGCAGTGCTAGAGATCTGGGAGAGACCCAGTACTTC; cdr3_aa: CSARDLGETQYF
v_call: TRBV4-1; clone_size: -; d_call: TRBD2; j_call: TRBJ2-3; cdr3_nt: TGCGCCAGCAGCCGACCGACTAGCACTCATACGCAGTATTTT; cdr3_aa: CASSRPTSTHTQYF
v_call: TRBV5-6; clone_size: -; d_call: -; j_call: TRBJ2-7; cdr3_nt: TGTGCCAGCAGCCCCGGCGCGGAATACGAGCAGTACTTC; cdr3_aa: CASSPGAEYEQYF
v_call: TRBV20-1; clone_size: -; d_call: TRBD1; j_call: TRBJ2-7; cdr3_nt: TGCAGTGCTAGAGATGGGGGGACAGGCGACACGAACTTC; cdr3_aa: CSARDGGTGDTNF
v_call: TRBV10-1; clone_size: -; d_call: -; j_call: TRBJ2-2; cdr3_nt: TGCGCCAGCAAGGACAGAAACACCGGGGAGCTGTTTTTT; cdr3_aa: CASKDRNTGELFF